These T cell receptor beta chains were read from a single sample in a study of regulatory T cells in long-lasting Graves disease. One entry per CDR3 protein, called by TCRdb with MiXCR from the multiplex PCR reads. The sample records 530,000 or so distinct CDR3 sequences, about 16% being singletons. The data also belong to a second study, concerning T cells in Graves' hyperthyroidism and ophthalmopathy.

The sample was peripheral blood mononuclear cells (PBMCs), taken at new diagnosis, from a patient treated with antithyroid drugs. Receptor source: a man aged 18 to 29 with Graves disease. Each CDR3 is given with its conserved first and last residue. Fields, in order: J gene, clone size, D gene, V gene, CDR3 DNA, CDR3 protein. A D gene is named only where the DNA matches it firmly. Clone sizes are given selectively: once, few, many, or a class where the clone is expanded.

j_call: TRBJ2-2
clone_size: few
d_call: NA
v_call: TRBV20-1
cdr3_nt: TGCAGTGCTAGAGACCAGGACACCGGGGAGCTGTTTTTT
cdr3_aa: CSARDQDTGELFF

j_call: TRBJ1-4
clone_size: many
d_call: TRBD1
v_call: TRBV28
cdr3_nt: TGTGCCAGCAGTGTGGACAGGGTTTGGGACGAAAAACTGTTTTTT
cdr3_aa: CASSVDRVWDEKLFF

j_call: TRBJ1-2
clone_size: many
d_call: NA
v_call: TRBV27
cdr3_nt: TGTGCCAGCAGTTGGGCCGGACCCTCCTATGGCTACACCTTC
cdr3_aa: CASSWAGPSYGYTF

j_call: TRBJ2-3
clone_size: few
d_call: NA
v_call: TRBV20-1
cdr3_nt: TGCAGTGCTACGGACCGTGAAGATACGCAGTATTTT
cdr3_aa: CSATDREDTQYF

j_call: TRBJ2-7
clone_size: NA
d_call: TRBD1
v_call: TRBV10-3
cdr3_nt: TGTGCCATCAACTTAGACAGGGACCACGAGCAGTACTTC
cdr3_aa: CAINLDRDHEQYF

j_call: TRBJ1-3
clone_size: NA
d_call: TRBD1
v_call: TRBV11-2
cdr3_nt: TGTGCCAGCAGCTTAGGCCCACTTACAGGGGGCGTTGGAAACACCATATATTTT
cdr3_aa: CASSLGPLTGGVGNTIYF

j_call: TRBJ2-1
clone_size: few
d_call: TRBD2
v_call: TRBV6-2/TRBV6-3
cdr3_nt: TGTGCCAGCAGTTACTCTTGGACGGGACTAGCGACCAATGAGCAGTTCTTC
cdr3_aa: CASSYSWTGLATNEQFF

j_call: TRBJ2-1
clone_size: NA
d_call: NA
v_call: TRBV29-1
cdr3_nt: TGCAGCCTTCTCCCCGGGGCCAGCAACCAAAAGAATTACAATGAGCAGTTCTTC
cdr3_aa: CSLLPGASNQKNYNEQFF

j_call: TRBJ2-1
clone_size: many
d_call: TRBD2
v_call: TRBV11-3
cdr3_nt: TGTGCCAGCAGCTCCAATCCGCTAGCGGTCTACAATGAGCAGTTCTTC
cdr3_aa: CASSSNPLAVYNEQFF

j_call: TRBJ2-7
clone_size: many
d_call: TRBD2
v_call: TRBV10-2
cdr3_nt: TGCGCCACCGGTACTAGCGGGAGGGCCCCCGAGCAGTACTTC
cdr3_aa: CATGTSGRAPEQYF

j_call: TRBJ2-5
clone_size: NA
d_call: TRBD2
v_call: TRBV20-1
cdr3_nt: TGCAGTGCTAGACAACTAGGACTAGCGGGAGAGACCCAGTACTTC
cdr3_aa: CSARQLGLAGETQYF

j_call: TRBJ2-4
clone_size: many
d_call: TRBD1
v_call: TRBV11-2
cdr3_nt: TGTGCCAGCAGCGAGTCGTGGGACAGTTCCAAAAACATTCAGTACTTC
cdr3_aa: CASSESWDSSKNIQYF

j_call: TRBJ1-1
clone_size: many
d_call: NA
v_call: TRBV27
cdr3_nt: TGTGCCAGCAGTTTATTTGCAGGGAGGGTCACTGAAGCTTTCTTT
cdr3_aa: CASSLFAGRVTEAFF

j_call: TRBJ1-1
clone_size: many
d_call: NA
v_call: TRBV27
cdr3_nt: TGTGCCAGCAGTTTATACGGAGGGGGAACTGAAGCTTTCTTT
cdr3_aa: CASSLYGGGTEAFF

j_call: TRBJ2-7
clone_size: many
d_call: TRBD1
v_call: TRBV3-1
cdr3_nt: TGTGCCAGCAGCCAAGGAGACAGGGGGCTTTACGAGCAGTACTTC
cdr3_aa: CASSQGDRGLYEQYF

j_call: TRBJ1-1
clone_size: many
d_call: NA
v_call: TRBV30
cdr3_nt: TGTGCCTGGAGGACGGGGGCTGACACTGAAGCTTTCTTT
cdr3_aa: CAWRTGADTEAFF

j_call: TRBJ2-1
clone_size: NA
d_call: TRBD2
v_call: TRBV20-1
cdr3_nt: TGCAGTGCTATTAGCGGCGGGAGAGGAGACGATGAGCAGTTCTTC
cdr3_aa: CSAISGGRGDDEQFF

j_call: TRBJ2-1
clone_size: few
d_call: TRBD2
v_call: TRBV11-2
cdr3_nt: TGTGCCAGCAGCCAACTAGCGGGGTCCCTAGGTGAGCAGTTCTTC
cdr3_aa: CASSQLAGSLGEQFF

j_call: TRBJ2-7
clone_size: few
d_call: TRBD1
v_call: TRBV4-1
cdr3_nt: TGCGCCAGCAGCCAAACTGGACAGGGCGAGTACGAGCAGTACTTC
cdr3_aa: CASSQTGQGEYEQYF

j_call: TRBJ1-5
clone_size: many
d_call: TRBD1
v_call: TRBV12-3/TRBV12-4
cdr3_nt: TGTGCCAGCAGCTTAGGGACAGGGTATAGCAATCAGCCCCAGCATTTT
cdr3_aa: CASSLGTGYSNQPQHF

j_call: TRBJ2-7
clone_size: many
d_call: TRBD1
v_call: TRBV12-3/TRBV12-4
cdr3_nt: TGTGCCAGCAGTTTAGCGTTGGACAGGTTCGGCGAGCAGTACTTC
cdr3_aa: CASSLALDRFGEQYF

j_call: TRBJ1-1
clone_size: many
d_call: NA
v_call: TRBV12-3/TRBV12-4
cdr3_nt: TGTGCCAGCAGCACAGGGACGTCGGGGAACACTGAAGCTTTCTTT
cdr3_aa: CASSTGTSGNTEAFF

j_call: TRBJ2-5
clone_size: few
d_call: TRBD2
v_call: TRBV20-1
cdr3_nt: TGCAGTGCCCGCCCCATAACGCGGGAGGGCCCAGAGACCCAGTACTTC
cdr3_aa: CSARPITREGPETQYF

j_call: TRBJ1-2
clone_size: NA
d_call: NA
v_call: TRBV7-8
cdr3_nt: TGTGCCAGCAGCTTAGGTTCCGGCGCTAACTATGGCTACACCTTC
cdr3_aa: CASSLGSGANYGYTF

j_call: TRBJ2-3
clone_size: few
d_call: NA
v_call: TRBV5-5
cdr3_nt: TGTGCCAGCAGCTTCCCGAGAGCAGATACGCAGTATTTT
cdr3_aa: CASSFPRADTQYF

j_call: TRBJ2-1
clone_size: many
d_call: TRBD2
v_call: TRBV3-1
cdr3_nt: TGTGCCAGCAGCCAAGATTGGACTAGCGGCCCCAATGAGCAGTTCTTC
cdr3_aa: CASSQDWTSGPNEQFF

j_call: TRBJ1-5
clone_size: NA
d_call: TRBD1
v_call: TRBV19
cdr3_nt: TGTGCCAGTAGGGGGACAGGGGGTGGCAATCAGCCCCAGCATTTT
cdr3_aa: CASRGTGGGNQPQHF

j_call: TRBJ2-2
clone_size: NA
d_call: NA
v_call: TRBV5-8
cdr3_nt: TGTGCCAGCAGCTTTCGATTGACAGGGAACACCGGGGAGCTGTTTTTT
cdr3_aa: CASSFRLTGNTGELFF

j_call: TRBJ2-7
clone_size: few
d_call: NA
v_call: TRBV6-9
cdr3_nt: TGTGCCAGCAGTTACAGGCGGGGCGAGCAGTACTTC
cdr3_aa: CASSYRRGEQYF

j_call: TRBJ1-1
clone_size: NA
d_call: NA
v_call: TRBV9
cdr3_nt: TGTGCCAGCAGCGTCCTCGACACTGAAGCTTTCTTT
cdr3_aa: CASSVLDTEAFF

j_call: TRBJ1-5
clone_size: NA
d_call: NA
v_call: TRBV6-1
cdr3_nt: TGTGCCAGAGTAAAGGGCAAGCCCCAGCATTTT
cdr3_aa: CARVKGKPQHF

j_call: TRBJ1-5
clone_size: NA
d_call: NA
v_call: TRBV25-1
cdr3_nt: TGTGCCAGCAGCCCACAGGGAACGAGTCAGCCCCAGCATTTT
cdr3_aa: CASSPQGTSQPQHF

j_call: TRBJ1-6
clone_size: few
d_call: NA
v_call: TRBV5-1
cdr3_nt: TGCGCCAGCAGCTTGGTCGAGGGGGTTCCCCTCCACTTT
cdr3_aa: CASSLVEGVPLHF

j_call: TRBJ1-5
clone_size: many
d_call: NA
v_call: TRBV28
cdr3_nt: TGTGCCAGCAGGGACCGGGGAGCCAAACAGCCCCAGCATTTT
cdr3_aa: CASRDRGAKQPQHF

j_call: TRBJ2-3
clone_size: many
d_call: NA
v_call: TRBV29-1
cdr3_nt: TGCAGCGTTGAAAGAGGAGGGCGCACAGATACGCAGTATTTT
cdr3_aa: CSVERGGRTDTQYF

j_call: TRBJ2-1
clone_size: many
d_call: TRBD2
v_call: TRBV20-1
cdr3_nt: TGCAGTGCTACGACTAGCGGGAAGTACAATGAGCAGTTCTTC
cdr3_aa: CSATTSGKYNEQFF

j_call: TRBJ2-5
clone_size: NA
d_call: TRBD2
v_call: TRBV28
cdr3_nt: TGTGCCAGCAGTCCTTTAGCGGGAGAGTTAGAGACCCAGTACTTC
cdr3_aa: CASSPLAGELETQYF

j_call: TRBJ2-7
clone_size: many
d_call: TRBD1
v_call: TRBV11-2
cdr3_nt: TGTGCCAGCAGCTGGCCGGGACAGGGGTTCTACGAGCAGTACTTC
cdr3_aa: CASSWPGQGFYEQYF

j_call: TRBJ1-1
clone_size: NA
d_call: TRBD1
v_call: TRBV29-1
cdr3_nt: TGCAGCGTTGAGACAGGGCTGGGAACTGAAGCTTTCTTT
cdr3_aa: CSVETGLGTEAFF

j_call: TRBJ2-2
clone_size: many
d_call: NA
v_call: TRBV2
cdr3_nt: TGTGCCAGCAGTGAACCTGGACGAGTCACCGGGGAGCTGTTTTTT
cdr3_aa: CASSEPGRVTGELFF

j_call: TRBJ2-7
clone_size: NA
d_call: NA
v_call: TRBV9
cdr3_nt: TGTGCCAGCAGCCCCTCTGAAGGGCCGCGGCAATACTTC
cdr3_aa: CASSPSEGPRQYF

j_call: TRBJ2-1
clone_size: many
d_call: TRBD2
v_call: TRBV30
cdr3_nt: TGTGCCTGGAGTGGCCCGCGGGAGGGCCGCCTTAATGAGCAGTTCTTC
cdr3_aa: CAWSGPREGRLNEQFF